This T cell receptor (beta chain) was found in a study of blood T cells in healthy people across ages. Points from the study as a whole: Greater diversity and more naive CD4+ cells were seen in long-lived donors than in aged donors.

Through a sample-barcoded 5' primer and a J-beta primer mix, a second PCR was run for roughly 7 to 11 cycles. TCRdb reprocessed the 5' RACE reads with MiXCR, giving one entry per CDR3 protein. The sample includes 900,000 to 950,000 distinct CDR3 sequences, about 28% of them seen just once. The germline V gene has CDR1 MNHEY and CDR2 SVGEGT. After removal of 6 bases from V and 13 bases from J, the junction contained 13 bases not matched to a gene. The CDR3 loop spans 15 amino acids. To note about this clonotype: Its antigen is unknown.

The same sample was also studied in work on T cells of mothers and their children. This second report adds: The entire RNA extract went into cDNA synthesis at approximately 1.5 ug per 15 ul.

The clonotype was recovered from a woman between 40 and 55 years old in good health. The chain uses TRBV6-2 or TRBV6-3 and TRBJ2-4; 12 bases fit TRBD2. Sequencing was carried out using blood. Written as DNA, the CDR3 is TGTGCCAGCAGGCTAGCGGGGGGGCCGATCAATGAGCAGTACTTC. Its protein is CASRLAGGPINEQYF.